This T cell receptor beta chain was identified in a study of cytomegalovirus exposure and HLA in healthy donors (TCRdb year 2017). Concerning the study at large: According to an earlier analysis of 587 of the donors, 150 million to 200 million T cells yielded approximately 120 million unique TCR beta sequences and 250 to 350 Gb of sequence data. Because of strong linkage in the cohort, roughly five DR-DQ haplotypes were treated as single units for association and clustering. Donor age, sex, ethnicity and CMV serostatus were collected together with the repertoire data. The study aimed to test whether signatures of past pathogen exposure could be identified by cataloging public T cell receptors. The number of donors typed differed by locus, with roughly 629-640 for A, B, C, DRB1 and DQB1, over 500 for DQA1, 600 to 610 for DPA1, and 450 to 480 for DPB1. In an earlier analysis of roughly 580 of the donors, high-throughput TCR beta sequencing was used to judge whether each TCR beta V gene segment behaved as functional or pseudogenic. Using immunosequencing, the study profiled T cell repertoires from 500 to 800 subjects and related those repertoires to cytomegalovirus serostatus. In addition to the first cohort of around 670 subjects, a separate validation cohort of 120 different subjects was used. Every repertoire in the discovery cohort had been generated on one and the same sequencing platform. To predict cytomegalovirus infection status, the study combined high-throughput TCR immunosequencing, statistical association of individual TCRs with disease status, and machine learning. Roughly 300 gigabases of sequencing data and tens of millions of unique TCR sequences made up an early release that covered approximately 620 HLA-typed donors. In a later analysis, previously published TCR beta repertoires from 670 or so donors were re-analyzed and high-resolution HLA genotyping was added so that TCR occurrence patterns could be studied. Of the roughly 390 genotyped donors, less than 85% were placed in the genetic ancestry cluster associated with self-reported Caucasian donors. A later genetic analysis took genome-wide SNP genotypes for about 65% of the 666 donors and used that subset as a discovery cohort. Both class I and class II loci were covered by HLA typing, at four-digit resolution. Rather than using new phenotypic data, the later analysis identified candidate immune exposures from TCR beta sequences and from how often those sequences occurred across donors. On average, roughly 240,000 unique TCR beta nucleotide sequences were sequenced per donor among about 400 genotyped donors of the cohort, with roughly 20% of those sequences being non-productive.

The study at large found these results: Cytomegalovirus status was reported to be diagnosed by the classifier with high specificity and sensitivity in both the original and validation cohorts. The only immune exposure information available for the cohort was CMV serostatus. Compared with equally common non-associated chains, HLA-associated TCR beta chains in a later analysis were more clonally expanded and had lower generation probabilities. The earlier analysis of approximately 560 of the donors excluded approximately 15 rarely observed V segments, including chromosome 9 orphons, because counts were too low. Only TCR beta chains were sequenced in this cohort, and the absence of alpha or paired-chain data limited detectable features. In a later analysis, TCR association rates were found to vary across HLA loci, with the most associated TCRs seen for DRB1 alleles and the fewest for HLA-C alleles. Linkage disequilibrium might explain the correlated functional status among segregating V segments, but an unknown experimental factor could not be ruled out. An association between a missense DCLRE1C variant and V-gene and J-gene trimming of TCR beta chains was found in a later genetic analysis and replicated in an independent cohort. Because HLA typing was missing for some donors at each locus, association tests included only the typed subset. When HLA alleles, especially DR and DQ, strongly co-occurred, TCR associations were difficult to assign to individual alleles. Across donors, most TCR sequences were observed very rarely, whereas some public TCRs were present in many individuals. In a later genetic analysis, fewer N-insertions in productive TCRs were reported among donors in an Asian-associated ancestry cluster than the roughly 670-donor mean. A group of highly shared sequence variants was considered likely to be a technical artifact of the sequencing pipeline. It was suggested by the authors that the approach could potentially be generalized to other disease states and immunological phenotypes. At a false discovery rate of 0.05, a later analysis linked some 17,000 TCR beta sequences to specific HLA alleles. A further reported finding was that TCR beta sequences accurately predicted the HLA-A and HLA-B alleles for most subjects in the first cohort. A later analysis found that most CMV-associated TCR beta chains appeared HLA-restricted, with HLA associations seemingly driven largely by CMV exposure. The study listed 170 or so TCR beta chains as associated with cytomegalovirus. In a later analysis, several top co-occurrence clusters were reported to appear linked to parvovirus B19, influenza, CMV and Epstein-Barr virus. Broadly in line with IMGT annotations, most TCR beta V segments showed up in productive rearrangements about 90% or about 30% of the time in an earlier analysis of 450 to 600 of the donors. Sequencing depth was assumed to be roughly uniform across donors in the presence/absence analyses, though that assumption may not hold. In vitro tests confirmed that three of the cytomegalovirus-associated TCR beta chains recognize cytomegalovirus antigens.

Libraries were prepared through the immunoSEQ multiplex PCR assay. The multiplex PCR relied on a mix of 60 forward primers for TCR Vbeta segments and 13 reverse primers for TCR Jbeta segments. The CDR3 region of rearranged TCR beta genes was amplified from genomic DNA with a multiplex PCR assay. The amplified TCR beta libraries were sequenced on the Illumina HiSeq System as 87-base-pair reads. Per the original workflow: Across the roughly 600 repertoires, a later analysis counted 80 million or so unique TCR beta chains, about 10 million of which were shared by at least two donors. Raw reads were error-corrected and collapsed into unique sequences with a nearest-neighbor algorithm that merged closely related sequences to remove PCR and sequencing errors. To assign V, D and J gene segments, CDR3 sequences were aligned to IMGT reference sequences. Each retained sequence needed at least a six-nucleotide match to both a V gene segment and a J gene segment. Rearrangements were called productive when the CDR3 lacked stop codons and stayed in frame with V and J; all others were non-productive. CDR3 was defined by IMGT convention, running from the second conserved V-encoded cysteine to the conserved J-encoded phenylalanine. In an earlier analysis of around 640 of the donors, sequences lacking an unambiguous match to a single V gene segment were excluded. An earlier analysis of some 500 of the donors classified V segments as functional when productive rearrangements were above 56.7% and as segregating when the standard deviation between donors was above 5%. A statistical classification framework was built for diagnosing cytomegalovirus status from the catalog of TCR beta chain sequences. In a later analysis, TCR nucleotide sequences were compared against IMGT/GENE-DB human TR gene sequences so that V and J genes could be assigned. A later analysis assigned CDR3 sequences and most-parsimonious VDJ recombination scenarios with the TCRdist pipeline. A later analysis defined each TCR beta chain by its CDR3 amino acid sequence plus V-gene family, and excluded reads lacking a unique V-gene family. In a later analysis, 500 to 650 highly shared, low-generation-probability nucleotide sequences were removed to address suspected cross-contamination and a sequencing artifact. In a later analysis, a clonal expansion index was calculated for each public chain from normalized within-repertoire ranks of inferred template counts. In a later analysis, generation probabilities were computed with a VDJ recombination model fitted to out-of-frame rearrangements, and the resulting probabilities were checked against IGoR. Hypergeometric tests were used in a later analysis to score TCR-TCR, TCR-HLA and TCR-CMV co-occurrence, with a repertoire-size bias correction applied to the TCR pairs. False discovery rates were estimated in a later analysis by permuting HLA or CMV assignments 20 times. A later analysis grouped co-occurring TCRs with DBSCAN, adding TCRdist sequence similarity when clustering within HLA-allele-positive subsets. Co-occurrence clustering excluded repertoires with fewer than 30,000 or more than 120,000 public chains, plus five with anomalous nucleotide sharing. TCRdb obtained this table from immuneACCESS and retained in-frame rearrangements with V and J assigned. These tables miss some clones; where compared with another copy, unresolved V genes account for less than half of the shortfall, and the remainder is unexplained. Clone size and the V and J calls come from that table; the DNA yielded D and trimming. The sample table shows about 170,000 clones, and 80% to 90% are seen once. Clones ranked in the top ten supply approximately 2.5% of the sample.

The cohort comprised 710 or so healthy bone marrow donors. At the time of sampling, all cohort members were nominally healthy, though unrecorded immune exposures were likely present. The donor tested CMV seropositive and was one of the 289 seropositive cohort members. A peripheral blood sample was collected from each donor, and TCR beta sequencing was performed on peripheral blood mononuclear cells. The Qiagen DNeasy Blood Extraction Kit was used to extract genomic DNA from the blood cell samples. As for this clone: Its antigen specificity is not known. One base away there is no much larger clone; base qualities are not given.

The receptor was derived from a man aged 25-40 years in good health and CMV-seropositive. Sequencing was done on a sample of PBMCs.

The CDR3 corresponds to CASSLAVRGVRTEAFF. The sequence in DNA is TGTGCCAGCAGCTTAGCGGTCAGGGGAGTGAGGACTGAAGCTTTCTTT. The chain couples TRBV7-8 to TRBJ1-1, with a weak D call of TRBD1 (6 bases match). The junction carries 16 bases between V and J, which are trimmed by 0 bases and 5 bases respectively. Its CDR3 holds 16 amino acids, cysteine through phenylalanine. Only the CDR3 portion is preserved as DNA: 48 bases, with reading frame beginning at the first base. CDR1 SGHVS and CDR2 FQNEAQ are derived from the germline V gene.